This T cell receptor beta chain was recovered during a study of cytomegalovirus exposure and HLA in healthy donors. PCR primers comprised 60 Vbeta and 13 Jbeta primers. The method was immunoSEQ multiplex PCR; TCRdb's version includes in-frame clones alone and lacks a portion of them. Of 150,000 to 200,000 clones in the sample, roughly four fifths were seen once. As concerns this clone: The antigen remains unidentified.

The CDR3 length is 15 residues. Germline trimming cut 3 bases from V and 7 bases from J; bases unmatched to any gene: 10. CDR1 and CDR2 from the germline V gene are GTSNPN and SVGIG (reference sequence). Study-wide results and caveats: Reportedly, fewer N-insertions than the roughly 690-donor mean appeared in an Asian-associated ancestry cluster in a later analysis. A later analysis appeared to link common viral pathogens to several of the most significant clusters. A later analysis, which compared TCR beta chains of equal frequency, found the HLA-associated ones more clonally expanded. It was likely that a cluster of highly shared sequence variants was a sequencing artifact.

The rearrangement joins TRBV30 to TRBJ2-2, with 8 bases fitting TRBD2. The clonotype originates from a male donor in good health and CMV-seropositive. The sequencing sample was made of PBMCs. CDR3 sequence (DNA): TGTGCCTGGAGCGCCGGGCGGGGGGAGGTCGGGGAGCTGTTTTTT. Amino acid sequence: CAWSAGRGEVGELFF.